This T cell receptor (beta chain) is drawn from a study of cytomegalovirus exposure and HLA in healthy donors. Study at large: Findings of an earlier analysis included roughly 110 million unique TCR beta sequences from 190 million or so T cells.

In regard to this clone: The antigen is undetermined.

Study results and caveats: Donor immune exposure was known only as CMV serostatus. Some segments of the V type, notably TRBV6-2 and TRBV6-3, were excluded as indistinguishable.

The CDR3 spans 14 residues. The V and J ends lost 3 bases and 4 bases, in that order; junction bases with no gene match: 4. Looked up from germline, CDR1 is SGHRS and CDR2 is YFSETQ. The study ran its PCR with 60 Vbeta and 13 Jbeta primers. Original data processing: In a later analysis, the count reached some 75 million unique TCR beta chains, with roughly 11 million shared. Produced via immunoSEQ multiplex PCR; TCRdb's table is partial and in-frame only. The DNA gave D and trimming, while V, J and clone size come from that table. Of nearly 110,000 clones in the sample, roughly 80% are singletons; the top ten hold approximately 2.5%.

V and J are TRBV5-1 and TRBJ2-1; TRBD1 aligns across 7 bases. This sequence was found in a man younger than 40 in good health and CMV-seropositive. Material for sequencing was PBMCs. The CDR3 loop reads CASSWDRNYNEQFF. Written as DNA, the CDR3 is TGCGCCAGCAGCTGGGACAGAAATTACAATGAGCAGTTCTTC.